This TCR beta chain was identified during a study of OX40 agonist ivuxolimab in advanced cancers. The study, taken as a whole, reports: Relative to CD4+, CD8+ T cells held more expanded clones on average.

The assay was immunoSEQ multiplex PCR, and TCRdb's table has in-frame clones only and misses some. The data contain around 63,000 clones, roughly 88% of them seen just once; the ten biggest clones take up about 1%. The CDR3 runs 15 residues. Per the germline V gene, CDR1 is MDHEN and CDR2 is SYDVKM. V was pared by 5 bases and J by 6 bases, with 10 bases of the junction left unmatched. With regard to this clone: What it binds is unknown.

The origin of this receptor is an adult with an advanced solid tumor such as melanoma, head and neck, liver or kidney cancer. The chain couples TRBV28 to TRBJ2-3; 8 nucleotides line up with TRBD2. The sample in question was CD4+ or CD8+ T cells sorted from blood, obtained in a trial of the OX40 agonist ivuxolimab. The DNA for the CDR3 is TGTGCCAGCAGTCCCTGGCGGCGGGAGGTGGATACGCAGTATTTT. Its protein product is CASSPWRREVDTQYF.